This T cell receptor beta chain was captured by sequencing in a study of siplizumab effects on memory and regulatory T cells. Study-wide points: It seemed that naive T cells were more diverse than memory cells and were major contributors to the alloresponse. Naive-or-memory phenotypes were unassignable for roughly 80-97% of proliferating CD4+ or CD8+ clones.

Here immunoSEQ multiplex PCR was the method, and the copy in TCRdb shows in-frame clones only, minus some. Counted here are about 75,000 clones, roughly 93% occurring once; the ten biggest clones make up 4.5% to 5%. As concerns this clone: Its antigen is still unknown.

This TCR was sampled from a human donor in good health. Material: CD8+ T cells sorted from blood.

The CDR3 here is CASSLSTEGQPQHF. CDR3 coding DNA: TGTGCCAGCAGCTTATCGACAGAGGGTCAGCCCCAGCATTTT. This chain joins TRBV7-2 and TRBJ1-5; weak D call: TRBD1 (5 bases). CDR1 and CDR2 (germline): SGHTA, FQGNSA. V lost 2 bases to trimming and J lost 6 bases, with 11 bases between them. This CDR3 is built from 14 residues. The full variable domain, with the rest looked up from reference TRBV7-2 and TRBJ1-5, is GAGVSQSPSNKVTEKGKDVELRCDPISGHTALYWYRQSLGQGLEFLIYFQGNSAPDKSGLPSDRFSAERTGGSVSTLTIQRTQQEDSAVYLCASSLSTEGQPQHFGDGTRLSIL.